This T cell receptor beta chain was captured by sequencing in a study of neurological immune-mediated disorders. Using its own MiXCR run on the 5' RACE reads, TCRdb lists one record per CDR3 protein. This table has approximately 47,000 distinct CDR3 sequences, approximately 13% appearing once. The time point was: longitudinal time-point 3. The origin of this receptor is a man in his thirties or forties in good health. The sample was PBMCs.

This chain's CDR3 is CSVDGNYNEQFF. CDR3 DNA: TGCAGCGTTGATGGAAACTACAATGAGCAGTTCTTC. This rearrangement joins TRBV29-1 to TRBJ2-1; D gene unclear. Per the germline V gene, CDR1 is SQVTM and CDR2 is ANQGSEA. The CDR3 extends over 12 amino acids. V gave up 3 bases and J gave up 3 bases, with 6 bases separating them.